This TCR beta chain was recorded in a study of T-cell reconstitution after alpha-beta-depleted transplantation in children. CDR1 is MGHDK and CDR2 is SYGVNS in the germline V gene. The ends lost 4 bases at V and 0 bases at J; junction bases unmatched: 15. This CDR3 has 20 residues. It was with unique molecular identifiers that the TCRbeta library was prepared. TCRdb ran MiXCR on the PCR reads and lists one entry per CDR3 protein. The table lists a few hundred thousand distinct CDR3 sequences, around 21% of them singletons. The chain uses TRBV25-1 and TRBJ2-1; 10 positions agree with TRBD1. The sequencing here drew on PBMCs from the stem cell graft donor, taken from the stem cell graft. The TCR originated in a human donor who donated a stem cell graft to a child with acute myeloid leukemia. The CDR3 spells CASSGRTGGWSPSSYNEQFF. For the CDR3, the DNA is TGTGCCAGCAGTGGGCGGACAGGGGGTTGGAGCCCGAGCTCCTACAATGAGCAGTTCTTC.